Sequencing of this T cell receptor (beta chain) was carried out in a study of cytomegalovirus exposure and HLA in healthy donors. Whole-study results and caveats: In vitro, a few CMV-associated chains proved specific for CMV antigens. Later analysis associated a missense DCLRE1C variant with TCR beta V- and J-gene trimming.

This clone showed up just a few times. Its antigen remains unidentified. The PCR used 60 Vbeta and 13 Jbeta primers. As handled by the study authors: The authors later counted 70 million to 80 million unique TCR beta chains, 9.5 million to 13 million of them shared. The method was immunoSEQ multiplex PCR; TCRdb's version includes in-frame clones alone and lacks a portion of them. Clone size and V and J calls were adopted from that table, with D and trimming inferred from the DNA. The repertoire holds over 150,000 clones, with approximately 80% as singletons. From germline, CDR1 is MDHEN and CDR2 SYDVKM. The ends were cut back, 6 bases at V and 2 bases at J, with 14 bases in the middle. The length of the CDR3 is 15 residues.

This chain connects TRBV28 to TRBJ1-3; possible D gene TRBD1, 5 bases. Sequencing was done on a sample of PBMCs. This TCR was sampled from a man younger than 35 in good health and CMV-seropositive. The CDR3 sequence: CASSPPGGTGNTIYF. As DNA, the CDR3 is TGTGCCAGCAGCCCTCCTGGGGGGACTGGAAACACCATATATTTT.